One T cell receptor (beta chain) is described in this entry. Its matching antigen is unknown. The sample belongs to a study of cytomegalovirus exposure and HLA in healthy donors. The PCR contained 60 Vbeta and 13 Jbeta primers. The table came from immunoSEQ multiplex PCR; TCRdb's copy has only in-frame clones and leaves some out. Recorded for this sample: around 100,000 clones. Per germline, CDR1 MNHNY and CDR2 SVGAGI (reference sequence). The length of the CDR3 is 15 residues. The trim removed 6 bases at V and 7 bases at J, leaving 9 bases unmatched. Overall study findings and caveats: Roughly uniform sequencing depth across donors was assumed, possibly incorrectly. In vitro experiments confirmed that a few CMV-associated chains were specific for CMV antigens. Reported results showed that the classifier diagnosed cytomegalovirus status with high specificity and sensitivity. Exclusion applied to some V segments, including TRBV6-2 and TRBV6-3, as they were indistinguishable.

The gene calls are TRBV6-6 and TRBJ2-2; 9 bases are a match to TRBD1. Sequencing used PBMCs. The source of this sequence is a woman in her 30s in good health and CMV-seronegative. CDR3 loop: CASSPGQGRIGELFF. CDR3 in DNA: TGTGCCAGCAGCCCCGGACAGGGGCGGATCGGGGAGCTGTTTTTT.